What follows are 30 T cell receptor beta chains derived from one specimen sequenced in a study of blood T cell repertoires in COVID-19. The protocol was immunoSEQ multiplex PCR, while the TCRdb copy is restricted to in-frame clones and leaves out a portion. The sample shows about 95,000 clones, roughly 80% of them seen only once. Sequenced material: peripheral blood. These receptors all stem from an elderly man with COVID-19, enrolled during active disease.

This chain links TRBV11-2 with TRBJ2-2; TRBD2 matches 8 bases. Germline loops: CDR1 SGHAT, CDR2 FQNNGV. The CDR3 sequence is 15 residues long. V trimming: 5 bases; J trimming: 5 bases; junction bases outside the gene matches: 7. The DNA of the CDR3 is TGTGCCAGCAGCCCGGGGGGGGGCAAAACCGGGGAGCTGTTTTTT. It codes for CASSPGGGKTGELFF.

The count of this clone is one. Written as DNA, the CDR3 is TGTGCCATCGCGGGCCCCGGAGGTGACACAGATACGCAGTATTTT. It yields the protein CAIAGPGGDTDTQYF. The chain combines TRBV10-3 with TRBJ2-3, with D perhaps TRBD2 (5 bases). CDR3 length: 15 residues. Trimming pared 8 bases from V and 2 bases from J, leaving 17 bases between. The germline gives CDR1 ENHRY, CDR2 SYGVKD.

The chain has TRBV9 and TRBJ2-3; 12 bases fit TRBD2. The CDR3 loop spans 19 amino acids. Looked up from germline, CDR1 is SGDLS and CDR2 is YYNGEE. J lost 5 bases, V lost 0 bases, and 13 bases had no gene match. The CDR3 DNA reads TGTGCCAGCAGCGTAGTAGGCGGGACTAGCGGGTACATTGGAGATACGCAGTATTTT. This sequence encodes CASSVVGGTSGYIGDTQYF.

This clone has a handful of counts. The chain couples TRBV5-1 to TRBJ2-1, with 12 nucleotides matching TRBD2. Trimming cost V 0 bases and J 9 bases; bases outside gene matches: 4. In germline, CDR1 is SGHRS, CDR2 YFSETQ. This CDR3 is 15 amino acids long. As DNA, the CDR3 is TGCGCCAGCAGCTTGGGACTAGCGGGGGTTGGTGAGCAGTTCTTC. Its protein product is CASSLGLAGVGEQFF.

The chain combines TRBV11-1 with TRBJ2-7, with D maybe TRBD1 (9 bases). The CDR3 sequence is 16 residues long. V was shortened by 2 bases and J by 1 base, with 15 bases between the two germline ends. Germline CDR1 reads SGHAT; CDR2 reads FQDESV (reference sequence). CDR3 region: CASSLIAGQGSYEQYF. The DNA of the CDR3 is TGTGCCAGCAGCTTAATAGCGGGACAGGGTTCCTACGAGCAGTACTTC.

This clone has more than one count but fewer than ten. The chain recombines TRBV5-6 with TRBJ2-1, with a tentative D call TRBD2 (6 bases). The CDR3 has 16 amino acids. The germline V gene has CDR1 SGHDT and CDR2 YYEEEE. The V end was cut by 4 bases, the J end by 0 bases, with 14 bases between. The CDR3 region has the DNA TGTGCCAGCAGCCCGGCCGGGGGTGTCTCCTACAATGAGCAGTTCTTC. Translating it yields CASSPAGGVSYNEQFF.

V is TRBV20-1 and J is TRBJ1-2; the D gene is possibly TRBD1 (5 bases). The V end lost 6 bases, the J end lost 10 bases, and 15 bases lay between the germline ends. Looked up from germline, CDR1 is DFQATT and CDR2 is SNEGSKA (reference sequence). The length of the CDR3 is 11 residues. The CDR3 sequence: CSAFIQETYTF. The CDR3 region has the DNA TGCAGTGCATTCATACAGGAAACCTACACCTTC.

The chain links TRBV11-2 to TRBJ1-1, with TRBD1 matching over 9 bases. The CDR3 runs to 16 residues. J gave up 6 bases and V 1 base, and 9 bases lay outside the gene matches. Germline V gene data show CDR1 as SGHAT and CDR2 as FQNNGV. CDR3 sequence: CASSLVPYRGLAEAFF. DNA for the CDR3: TGTGCCAGCAGCTTAGTACCGTACAGGGGGCTCGCTGAAGCTTTCTTT.

The CDR3 DNA reads as TGTGCCAGCAGCTTCGGGACAGCCTACGAGCAGTACTTC. It specifies CASSFGTAYEQYF. The chain links TRBV7-2 to TRBJ2-7, with TRBD1 matching 7 bases. V dropped 3 bases and J dropped 2; count of bases not matched to a gene: 1. The CDR3 contains 13 residues. Germline V gene data show CDR1 as SGHTA and CDR2 as FQGNSA.

The CDR3 protein is CSVESGVSTEAFF. The CDR3 coding sequence is TGCAGCGTTGAATCGGGGGTGAGCACTGAAGCTTTCTTT. The V and J genes are TRBV29-1 and TRBJ1-1; D is possibly TRBD1 (5 bases). Germline CDR1 reads SQVTM; CDR2 reads ANQGSEA. Trimming removed 2 bases at V and 4 bases at J, with 11 bases between. This CDR3 contains 13 residues.

V gene TRBV2 combines with J gene TRBJ2-5; TRBD1 aligns across 10 bases. The J segment lost 0 bases and the V segment lost 1 base, leaving 5 bases of the junction unmatched. Germline CDR1 SNHLY, CDR2 FYNNEI. CDR3 length equals 17 residues. CDR3 DNA sequence: TGTGCCAGCAGTGAAGGACAGGGGGCCATGTACCAAGAGACCCAGTACTTC. This encodes CASSEGQGAMYQETQYF.

This clone was detected only once. V and J are TRBV3-1 (or the pseudogene TRBV3-2) and TRBJ2-1, with D unclear. The germline V gene has CDR1 LGHDT and CDR2 YNNKEL (reference sequence). This CDR3 is 13 amino acids long. V was cut by 0 bases and J by 8 bases, with 8 bases left in between. DNA of the CDR3: TGTGCCAGCAGCCAAGACGAGGTCCATGAGCAGTTCTTC. Its translation: CASSQDEVHEQFF.

The J gene is TRBJ2-2, the V gene TRBV9; 7 bases match TRBD1. J gave up 0 bases and V 4 bases, and 6 bases lay outside the gene matches. Germline CDR1 and CDR2: SGDLS and YYNGEE. The CDR3 runs to 16 residues. CDR3 DNA sequence: TGTGCCAGCAGCAGTACCGGGACAGCGAACACCGGGGAGCTGTTTTTT. It specifies CASSSTGTANTGELFF.

V gene TRBV7-2 combines with J gene TRBJ2-3, with D tentatively TRBD1 (5 bases). Germline CDR1 is SGHTA and CDR2 is FQGNSA. V was clipped by 1 base and J by 5 bases, with 7 bases between them. The CDR3 contains 13 residues. The CDR3 nucleotides are TGTGCCAGCAGCTTAGACAGGAGAGATACGCAGTATTTT. The encoded protein is CASSLDRRDTQYF.

This clone appeared once. The chain uses TRBV7-9 and TRBJ2-3; D is perhaps TRBD1 (5 bases). Germline V gives CDR1 SEHNR, CDR2 FQNEAQ (reference sequence). V was shortened by 1 base and J by 4 bases, with 15 bases between the two germline ends. This CDR3 comprises 16 residues. The CDR3 sequence: CASSLGLGEGADTQYF. The CDR3 DNA sequence: TGTGCCAGCAGCTTAGGTCTAGGGGAAGGGGCAGATACGCAGTATTTT.

The chain carries TRBV5-4 and TRBJ2-4; D is uncertain. Trimming shortened V by 2 bases and J by 0 bases, and 9 bases separated the two germline ends. Germline V gene lookup returns CDR1 SGHNT and CDR2 YYREEE (reference sequence). The CDR3 is made up of 15 amino acids. The CDR3 region is CASSFYELAKNIQYF. DNA of the CDR3: TGTGCCAGCAGCTTCTACGAACTAGCCAAAAACATTCAGTACTTC. Looking up the rest from reference TRBV5-4 and TRBJ2-4 gives the full variable domain: ETGVTQSPTHLIKTRGQQVTLRCSSQSGHNTVSWYQQALGQGPQFIFQYYREEENGRGNFPPRFSGLQFPNYSSELNVNALELDDSALYLCASSFYELAKNIQYFGAGTRLSVL.

V and J are TRBV5-1 and TRBJ1-1; 11 nucleotides match TRBD1. CDR3 length equals 15 residues. Looked up from germline, CDR1 is SGHRS and CDR2 is YFSETQ. V lost 0 bases, J lost 5 bases, and 3 bases stayed unmatched. CDR3 DNA: TGCGCCAGCAGCTTGGTAGGACAGGGGGCTACTGAAGCTTTCTTT. It codes for CASSLVGQGATEAFF. Looking up the rest from reference TRBV5-1 and TRBJ1-1 gives the full variable domain: KAGVTQTPRYLIKTRGQQVTLSCSPISGHRSVSWYQQTPGQGLQFLFEYFSETQRNKGNFPGRFSGRQFSNSRSEMNVSTLELGDSALYLCASSLVGQGATEAFFGQGTRLTVV.

Note on this clone: The junction departs from germline at one end; a sequencing error may be responsible. The V call is TRBV29-1, the J call TRBJ1-2; no reliable D call. This CDR3 is built from 12 residues. Germline-derived CDR1 and CDR2 are SQVTM and ANQGSEA. The CDR3 is CSVGSRNYGCTF. The CDR3 DNA is TGCAGCGTTGGCTCTCGGAACTATGGCTGCACCTTC.

V and J are TRBV28 and TRBJ2-3, with a tentative D call TRBD1 (6 bases). CDR3 length equals 15 residues. The germline CDR1 and CDR2 sequences are MDHEN and SYDVKM. Trimming stripped 3 bases from V and 5 bases from J, with 15 bases between. The CDR3 DNA reads TGTGCCAGCAGTTTCGATACAGGGCAACAAGATACGCAGTATTTT. Protein product: CASSFDTGQQDTQYF.

The genes are TRBV5-1 and TRBJ2-3, with 8 bases fitting TRBD1. The trim removed 3 bases at V and 5 bases at J, leaving 5 bases unmatched. This CDR3 comprises 14 residues. The V gene's germline CDR1 is SGHRS and CDR2 YFSETQ. CDR3 sequence reads: CASSSRTGQDTQYF. The CDR3 nucleotides read TGCGCCAGCAGCTCGCGGACAGGGCAAGATACGCAGTATTTT.

The chain uses TRBV7-9 and TRBJ1-1, with TRBD1 identical over 7 bases. Trimming removed 7 bases from V and 5 bases from J; junction bases left unmatched: 7. The CDR3 consists of 13 residues. The germline V gene has CDR1 SEHNR and CDR2 FQNEAQ (reference sequence). CDR3 protein: CASTTDRVTEAFF. For the CDR3, the DNA is TGTGCCAGCACCACTGACAGGGTAACTGAAGCTTTCTTT.

In its sample, this clone was seen once. The rearrangement links TRBV2 to TRBJ1-6, with 9 nucleotides matching TRBD1. Germline CDR1 SNHLY, CDR2 FYNNEI. With V trimmed by 4 bases and J by 10 bases, 8 bases remained unmatched. This CDR3 comprises 15 residues. The CDR3 sequence is CASSVSGQGRSPLHF. Written as DNA, the CDR3 is TGTGCCAGCAGTGTCTCGGGACAGGGAAGGTCACCCCTCCACTTT.

The rearrangement joins TRBV30 to TRBJ1-5; perhaps TRBD1 as D (5 bases). Deletions cut 2 bases from V and 7 bases from J, with 18 bases between. The CDR3 length is 15 residues. Germline-derived CDR1 and CDR2 are GTSNPN and SVGIG (reference sequence). The CDR3, as DNA: TGTGCCTGGAGTCCCTTTAGGGGAAGGAGCCAGCCCCAGCATTTT. Translated: CAWSPFRGRSQPQHF.

The chain carries TRBV19 and TRBJ1-1; 8 bases match TRBD1. Trimming took 4 bases from V and 1 from J; bases not matched to a gene: 14. The CDR3 has 18 residues. The germline gives CDR1 LNHDA, CDR2 SQIVND (reference sequence). The CDR3 DNA sequence: TGTGCCAGTAGTACTCTTCTAGGACAGGGACAATCGAACACTGAAGCTTTCTTT. Protein sequence: CASSTLLGQGQSNTEAFF.

The chain combines TRBV7-6 with TRBJ2-1, with 10 bases lining up with TRBD1. From germline, CDR1 is SGHVS and CDR2 FNYEAQ. The CDR3 sequence is 15 residues long. V gave up 1 base and J gave up 8 bases; unmatched junction bases: 5. This CDR3 is CASSLGGQGTDEQFF. CDR3 DNA sequence: TGTGCCAGCAGCTTAGGGGGACAGGGGACAGATGAGCAGTTCTTC.

J is TRBJ1-2 and V is TRBV7-3; the match to TRBD1 covers 9 bases. Germline assignment: CDR1 SGHTA and CDR2 FQGTGA. Unmatched junction bases numbered 4, after V lost 0 bases and J lost 8 bases. The CDR3 runs 14 residues. CDR3 sequence (DNA): TGTGCCAGCAGCTTAACCACAGGGGGCGGAGGCTACACCTTC. This encodes CASSLTTGGGGYTF.

The chain joins TRBV19 to TRBJ2-1; D might be TRBD2 (6 bases). V lost 4 bases, J lost 15 bases, and 25 bases lay in between. Germline V gene sequence: CDR1 LNHDA, CDR2 SQIVND (reference sequence). The CDR3 is 15 amino acids. Written as DNA, the CDR3 is TGTGCCAGTAGTACTCGAGAACTAGCAAACAAGAATAGGTTCTTC. Its translation: CASSTRELANKNRFF.

This clone was found once. The chain uses TRBV7-2 and TRBJ2-1; 8 nucleotides line up with TRBD2. V was clipped by 0 bases and J by 4 bases; unmatched bases: 5. There are 16 residues in the CDR3. CDR1 is SGHTA, CDR2 FQGNSA, per germline. The CDR3 DNA is TGTGCCAGCAGCTTAGCCGTCGGCGGGGGGTACAATGAGCAGTTCTTC. It translates to CASSLAVGGGYNEQFF.

J is TRBJ1-5 and V is TRBV11-2; D is perhaps TRBD1 (5 bases). This CDR3 spans 16 amino acids. Germline V gives CDR1 SGHAT, CDR2 FQNNGV. V was shortened by 5 bases and J by 3 bases, with 17 bases between the two germline ends. This CDR3 is CASSPSRGYSNQPQHF. The CDR3 bases are TGTGCCAGCAGCCCTAGTCGGGGGTACTCCAATCAGCCCCAGCATTTT.

Only a few counts were recorded for this clone. The chain is built from TRBV18 and TRBJ2-1; D is unresolved. Trimming shortened V by 2 bases and J by 4 bases, and 12 bases separated the two germline ends. CDR1 is KGHSH and CDR2 is LQKENI in the germline V gene. The CDR3 totals 15 residues. The CDR3 DNA reads as TGTGCCAGCTCACCATCCTCGGTCTCATACAATGAGCAGTTCTTC. It translates to CASSPSSVSYNEQFF.